This T cell receptor beta chain was retrieved from a study of T cells in Graves' hyperthyroidism and ophthalmopathy. Study outcomes and limitations: Expanded thyroid clonotypes (above 0.001) were mostly also found in blood. The model made its ophthalmopathy prediction, and onset followed a median about 5.9 months later.

TCR beta CDR3 sequences were amplified from RNA transcripts. The HTBI primer set drove a first-round RT-PCR of the TCR CDR3. TCRdb reprocessed the multiplex PCR reads via MiXCR and lists one record per CDR3 protein. The sample has over 650,000 distinct CDR3 sequences; 45% are singletons. This clonotype was found many times. The antigen remains unidentified. One junction end disagrees with the germline gene, perhaps due to a read error. The CDR3 contains 14 residues. Together with thyroid ultrasound, orbital computed tomography, serum thyroxine and TRAb, clinical symptoms were used for diagnoses. Sequencing was performed on peripheral blood or thyroid tissue (not recorded which). The receptor comes from an adult man with Graves' disease, either hyperthyroidism or ophthalmopathy (not recorded which). The chain uses TRBV12-3 or TRBV12-4 and TRBJ2-7; D gene unclear. Here the CDR3 reads CASTLDSTSNEQYF. CDR3 sequence (DNA): TGTGCCAGCACTTTAGACTCGACCAGTAACGAGCAGTACTTC.